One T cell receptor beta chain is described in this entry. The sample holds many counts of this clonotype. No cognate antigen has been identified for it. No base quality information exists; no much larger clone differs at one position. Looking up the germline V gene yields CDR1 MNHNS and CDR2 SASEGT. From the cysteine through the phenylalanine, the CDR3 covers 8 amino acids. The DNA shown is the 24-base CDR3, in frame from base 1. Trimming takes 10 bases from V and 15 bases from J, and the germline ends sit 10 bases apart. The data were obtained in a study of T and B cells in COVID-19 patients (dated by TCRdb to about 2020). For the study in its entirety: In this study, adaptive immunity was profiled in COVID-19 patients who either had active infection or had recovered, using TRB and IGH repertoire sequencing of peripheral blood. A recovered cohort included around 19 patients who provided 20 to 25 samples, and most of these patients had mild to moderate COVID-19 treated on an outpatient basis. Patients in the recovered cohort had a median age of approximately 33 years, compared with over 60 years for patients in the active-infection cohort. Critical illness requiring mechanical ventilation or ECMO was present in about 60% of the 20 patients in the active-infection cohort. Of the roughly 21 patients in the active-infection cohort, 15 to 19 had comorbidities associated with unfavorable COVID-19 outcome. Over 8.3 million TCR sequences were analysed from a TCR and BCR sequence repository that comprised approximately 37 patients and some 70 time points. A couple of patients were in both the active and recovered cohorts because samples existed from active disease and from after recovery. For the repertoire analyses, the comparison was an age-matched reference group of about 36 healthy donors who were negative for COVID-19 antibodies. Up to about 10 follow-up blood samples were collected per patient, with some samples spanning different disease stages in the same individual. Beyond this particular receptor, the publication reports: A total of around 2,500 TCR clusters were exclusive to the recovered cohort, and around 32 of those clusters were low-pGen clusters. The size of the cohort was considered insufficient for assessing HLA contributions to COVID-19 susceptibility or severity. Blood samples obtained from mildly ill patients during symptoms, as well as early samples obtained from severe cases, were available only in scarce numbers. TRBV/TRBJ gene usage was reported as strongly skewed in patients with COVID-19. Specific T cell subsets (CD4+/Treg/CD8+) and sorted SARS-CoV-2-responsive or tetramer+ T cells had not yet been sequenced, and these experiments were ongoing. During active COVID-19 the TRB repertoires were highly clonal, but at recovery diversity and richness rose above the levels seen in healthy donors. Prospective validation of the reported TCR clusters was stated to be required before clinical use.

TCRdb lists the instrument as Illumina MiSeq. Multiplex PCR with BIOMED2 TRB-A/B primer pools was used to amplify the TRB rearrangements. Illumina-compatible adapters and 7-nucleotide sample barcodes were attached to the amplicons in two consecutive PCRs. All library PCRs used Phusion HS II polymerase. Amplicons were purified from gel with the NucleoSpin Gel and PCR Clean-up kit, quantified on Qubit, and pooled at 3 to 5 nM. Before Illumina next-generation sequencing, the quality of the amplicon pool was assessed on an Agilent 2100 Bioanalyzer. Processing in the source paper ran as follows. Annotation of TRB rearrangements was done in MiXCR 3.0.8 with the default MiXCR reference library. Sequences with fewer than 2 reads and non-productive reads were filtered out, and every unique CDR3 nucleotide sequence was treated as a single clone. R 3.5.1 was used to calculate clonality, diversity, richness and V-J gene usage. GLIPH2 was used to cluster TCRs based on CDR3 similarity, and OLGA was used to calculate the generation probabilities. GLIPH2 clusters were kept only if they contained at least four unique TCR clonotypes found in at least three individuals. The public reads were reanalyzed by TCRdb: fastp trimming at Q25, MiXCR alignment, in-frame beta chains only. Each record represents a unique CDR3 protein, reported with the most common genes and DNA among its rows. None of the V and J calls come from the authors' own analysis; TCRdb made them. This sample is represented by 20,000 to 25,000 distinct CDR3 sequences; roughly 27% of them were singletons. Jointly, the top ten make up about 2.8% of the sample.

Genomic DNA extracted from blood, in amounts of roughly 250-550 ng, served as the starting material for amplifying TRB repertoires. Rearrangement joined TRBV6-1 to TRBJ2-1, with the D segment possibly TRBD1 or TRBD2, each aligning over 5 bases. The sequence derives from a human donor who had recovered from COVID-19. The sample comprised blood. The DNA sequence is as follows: TGTGCCACCGAGAGGGGGTTCTTC. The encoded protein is CATERGFF.